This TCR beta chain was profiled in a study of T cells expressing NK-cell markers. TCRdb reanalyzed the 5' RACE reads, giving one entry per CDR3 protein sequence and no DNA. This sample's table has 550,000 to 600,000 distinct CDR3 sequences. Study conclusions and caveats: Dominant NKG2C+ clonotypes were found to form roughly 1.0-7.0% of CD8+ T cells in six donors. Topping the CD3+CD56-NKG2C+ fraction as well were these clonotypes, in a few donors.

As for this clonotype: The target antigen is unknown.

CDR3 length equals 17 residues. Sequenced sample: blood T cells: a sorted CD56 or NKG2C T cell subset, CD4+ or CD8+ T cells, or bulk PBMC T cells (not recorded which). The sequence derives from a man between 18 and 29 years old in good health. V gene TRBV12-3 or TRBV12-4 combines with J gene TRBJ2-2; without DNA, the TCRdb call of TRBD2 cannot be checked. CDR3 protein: CASNLIVLAGNTGELFF.